Presented here are 26 T cell receptor beta chains from one specimen sequenced in a study of blood T cell repertoires in COVID-19. Profiled with immunoSEQ multiplex PCR; TCRdb holds only in-frame clones, not every one. The sample includes about 310,000 clones, 87% of them seen just once. What was sequenced was peripheral blood. Every receptor here comes from a man between 18 and 29 years old with active or convalescent COVID-19.

This clone was recorded a few times. The gene calls are TRBV18 and TRBJ2-3; tentative D call: TRBD2 (6 bases). This CDR3 is built from 15 residues. Between the trimmed V and J ends, which lost 6 bases and 7 bases, there was a span of 20 bases. Germline lookup yields CDR1 KGHSH and CDR2 LQKENI. CDR3 bases: TGTGCCAGCTCCCACACCGGGGGTAGCAGGAATACGCAGTATTTT. It is translated as CASSHTGGSRNTQYF.

In its sample, this clone was seen once. This chain joins TRBV7-9 and TRBJ1-1; unclear D gene. Germline CDR1 reads SEHNR; CDR2 reads FQNEAQ (reference sequence). The V end lost 10 bases, the J end lost 1 base, and 10 bases lay between the germline ends. There are 12 residues in the CDR3. CDR3 residues: CATRHGNTEAFF. The CDR3, as DNA: TGTGCCACCCGACACGGGAACACTGAAGCTTTCTTT.

This chain uses TRBV18 with TRBJ1-1; perhaps TRBD1 as D (5 bases). The CDR3 is made up of 15 amino acids. In germline, CDR1 is KGHSH, CDR2 LQKENI. V was shortened by 1 base and J by 2 bases, with 11 bases between the two germline ends. CDR3 protein: CASSPLFGHNTEAFF. The CDR3 region has the DNA TGTGCCAGCTCACCACTGTTTGGACATAACACTGAAGCTTTCTTT. The full variable domain, its missing parts supplied by reference TRBV18 and TRBJ1-1, is NAGVMQNPRHLVRRRGQEARLRCSPMKGHSHVYWYRQLPEEGLKFMVYLQKENIIDESGMPKERFSAEFPKEGPSILRIQQVVRGDSAAYFCASSPLFGHNTEAFFGQGTRLTVV.

The chain is built from TRBV10-3 and TRBJ1-5, with D possibly TRBD1 on 5 matching bases. Per germline, CDR1 ENHRY and CDR2 SYGVKD. The CDR3 contains 13 residues. V gave up 3 bases and J gave up 6 bases, with 9 bases separating them. CDR3 nucleotides: TGTGCCATCAGTGATCCAGGGTTTCAGCCCCAGCATTTT. Protein sequence: CAISDPGFQPQHF.

This chain connects TRBV14 to TRBJ2-7, with a tentative D call TRBD1 (5 bases). CDR1 SGHDN and CDR2 FVKESK come from the germline V gene. The CDR3 consists of 14 residues. With 1 base removed from V and 2 bases from J, the gap between germline ends came to 9 bases. CDR3 region: CASSQGWGAYEQYF. The CDR3 DNA sequence: TGTGCCAGCAGCCAAGGTTGGGGCGCCTACGAGCAGTACTTC.

The chain has TRBV4-1 and TRBJ2-1; tentative D call: TRBD1 (6 bases). Germline CDR1 is MGHRA and CDR2 is YSYEKL. Trimming pared 0 bases from V and 4 bases from J, leaving 16 bases between. This CDR3 spans 17 amino acids. The CDR3 sequence: CASSQDTTGLGYNEQFF. CDR3 nucleotide sequence: TGCGCCAGCAGCCAAGATACGACAGGTCTGGGTTACAATGAGCAGTTCTTC.

This chain joins TRBV28 and TRBJ2-3; 7 positions match TRBD1. V shed 6 bases and J 0 bases; nucleotides not matched to a gene: 15. This CDR3 spans 18 amino acids. CDR1 and CDR2 from the germline V gene are MDHEN and SYDVKM. The CDR3 loop is CASSRRTGQSLSTDTQYF. In DNA form, the CDR3 reads TGTGCCAGCAGCCGAAGAACGGGACAGTCCCTTAGCACAGATACGCAGTATTTT.

The count of this clone is one. This chain joins TRBV19 and TRBJ2-7, with D possibly TRBD2 on 6 matching bases. V was shortened by 3 bases and J by 6 bases, with 18 bases between the two germline ends. Germline V lookup: CDR1 LNHDA, CDR2 SQIVND (reference sequence). The CDR3 sequence is 15 residues long. The CDR3 sequence is CASSIPGLGHGEQYF. CDR3 coding DNA: TGTGCCAGTAGTATCCCGGGACTGGGTCATGGCGAGCAGTACTTC.

The DNA for the CDR3 is TGTGCCACCTTGACAGGGGGCTTCTCTGAAGCTTTCTTT. Its translation is CATLTGGFSEAFF. V and J are TRBV7-2 and TRBJ1-1; 10 bases fit TRBD1. This CDR3 has 13 residues. V lost 10 bases, J lost 6 bases, and 8 bases stayed unmatched. CDR1 is SGHTA, CDR2 FQGNSA, per germline.

The chain links TRBV24-1 to TRBJ1-1; 7 nucleotides align to TRBD1. Germline CDR1 reads KGHDR; CDR2 reads SFDVKD. Trimming at V came to 10 bases and at J to 0 bases, leaving 4 bases not matched to a gene. CDR3 size: 13 residues. The CDR3 DNA reads TGTGCCACAGAAACAGGGGTGAACACTGAAGCTTTCTTT. It specifies CATETGVNTEAFF.

This sequence joins TRBV7-9 and TRBJ2-6, with a weak D call TRBD1 (6 bases). The CDR3 is 17 amino acids. CDR1 SEHNR and CDR2 FQNEAQ come from the germline V gene (reference sequence). V was cut by 5 bases and J by 0 bases, with 14 bases left in between. CDR3 sequence: CASSPRDMSSGANVLTF. CDR3 nucleotides: TGTGCCAGCAGCCCCCGGGACATGAGCTCTGGGGCCAACGTCCTGACTTTC.

Here the CDR3 reads CASSQEVQREGLWETQYF. The CDR3 DNA follows: TGTGCCAGCAGCCAAGAGGTCCAGCGGGAGGGCCTCTGGGAGACCCAGTACTTC. The J gene is TRBJ2-5, the V gene TRBV14; TRBD2 aligns across 10 bases. The CDR3 runs 18 residues. Looked up from germline, CDR1 is SGHDN and CDR2 is FVKESK. Trimming cost V 0 bases and J 5 bases; bases outside gene matches: 12.

This chain connects TRBV3-1 (or the pseudogene TRBV3-2) to TRBJ1-1; the match to TRBD1 covers 7 bases. The CDR3 extends over 14 amino acids. CDR1 and CDR2 from the germline V gene are LGHDT and YNNKEL (reference sequence). Unmatched junction bases numbered 4, after V lost 2 bases and J lost 4 bases. The CDR3 is CASSQQTGRTEAFF. The CDR3 DNA sequence: TGTGCCAGCAGCCAACAGACAGGGCGCACTGAAGCTTTCTTT.

The chain recombines TRBV5-4 with TRBJ2-3; possibly TRBD1 for D (5 bases). The CDR3 spans 16 residues. Deletions cut 0 bases from V and 4 bases from J, with 15 bases between. Germline values: CDR1 SGHNT, CDR2 YYREEE (reference sequence). In DNA, the CDR3 is TGTGCCAGCAGCTTGGTTTTAGGGGTTGGGGCAGATACGCAGTATTTT. Translated: CASSLVLGVGADTQYF.

The chain links TRBV10-3 to TRBJ2-3; weak D call: TRBD1 (5 bases). This CDR3 spans 14 amino acids. The V end was cut by 0 bases, the J end by 3 bases, with 7 bases between. CDR1 and CDR2 from the germline V gene are ENHRY and SYGVKD. The CDR3 sequence is CAISESQGTDTQYF. In DNA, the CDR3 is TGTGCCATCAGTGAGTCGCAGGGTACAGATACGCAGTATTTT.

In the case of this clone: Within the sample, other DNA sequences also encode this same CDR3. The V gene is TRBV28, the J gene TRBJ1-5; 7 nucleotides line up with TRBD1. This CDR3 has 14 amino acids. CDR1 is MDHEN and CDR2 is SYDVKM in the germline V gene. V was clipped by 6 bases and J by 3 bases; unmatched bases: 5. The CDR3 nucleotides read TGTGCCAGCAGGACAGGGTCCCTCAATCAGCCCCAGCATTTT. It is translated as CASRTGSLNQPQHF.

The chain couples TRBV7-2 to TRBJ1-2; weak D call: TRBD1 (6 bases). Trimming shortened V by 1 base and J by 6 bases, and 15 bases separated the two germline ends. Per the germline V gene, CDR1 is SGHTA and CDR2 is FQGNSA. The CDR3 has 15 residues. The CDR3 DNA follows: TGTGCCAGCAGCTTAGAGCGGGGGGCCGGGGATGGCTACACCTTC. This translates into CASSLERGAGDGYTF.

This clone has a handful of counts. The rearrangement uses TRBV5-1 and TRBJ1-2; D gene uncertain. Germline CDR1 reads SGHRS; CDR2 reads YFSETQ. Deletions cut 0 bases from V and 6 bases from J, with 9 bases between. The CDR3 has 13 amino acids. The CDR3 sequence: CASSLEERHGYTF. CDR3 sequence (DNA): TGCGCCAGCAGCTTGGAGGAGAGGCATGGCTACACCTTC. Full variable domain (missing parts from reference TRBV5-1 and TRBJ1-2): KAGVTQTPRYLIKTRGQQVTLSCSPISGHRSVSWYQQTPGQGLQFLFEYFSETQRNKGNFPGRFSGRQFSNSRSEMNVSTLELGDSALYLCASSLEERHGYTFGSGTRLTVV.

This clone was observed a few times. This chain joins TRBV27 and TRBJ2-3, with 12 bases that match TRBD1. In germline, CDR1 is MNHEY, CDR2 SMNVEV (reference sequence). The CDR3 covers 17 residues. V gave up 6 bases and J gave up 6 bases; unmatched junction bases: 13. CDR3 bases: TGTGCCAGCAGAGATCGGGGGACAGGGGGCGCGAGGGATACGCAGTATTTT. Its translation is CASRDRGTGGARDTQYF.

In DNA form, the CDR3 reads TGTGCCAGCAGTCGTGCACGACGGGGAAACTCACCACCCCTCCACTTT. Translating it yields CASSRARRGNSPPLHF. The V gene is TRBV6-6, the J gene TRBJ1-6; unclear D gene. V was cut by 5 bases and J by 11 bases, with 22 bases left in between. The CDR3 runs 16 residues. Per the germline V gene, CDR1 is MNHNY and CDR2 is SVGAGI (reference sequence).

The chain employs TRBV12-3 or TRBV12-4 and TRBJ1-5, with a tentative D call TRBD1 (6 bases). V was shortened by 6 bases and J by 4 bases, with 10 bases between the two germline ends. CDR3 length: 13 residues. CDR3 in amino acids: CASRRTGNQPQHF. As DNA, the CDR3 is TGTGCCAGCAGACGTACAGGGAATCAGCCCCAGCATTTT.

The chain employs TRBV6-5 and TRBJ1-5; 8 nucleotides line up with TRBD1. This CDR3 comprises 15 residues. Germline values: CDR1 MNHEY, CDR2 SVGAGI. V was pared by 6 bases and J by 7 bases, with 11 bases of the junction left unmatched. The DNA for the CDR3 is TGTGCCAGCAGCAGATCACAGGGGGTAGGACAGCCCCAGCATTTT. Residues: CASSRSQGVGQPQHF.

The rearrangement uses TRBV7-6 and TRBJ1-3; weak D call: TRBD1 (5 bases). Trimming removed 2 bases at V and 1 base at J, with 9 bases between. CDR3 length: 15 residues. Germline CDR1 and CDR2: SGHVS and FNYEAQ. The CDR3 coding sequence is TGTGCCAGCAGCTTAATGGGGGGTTCTGGAAACACCATATATTTT. It codes for CASSLMGGSGNTIYF.

This clone came up once. The chain recombines TRBV7-2 with TRBJ2-7; a possible D gene is TRBD2 (6 bases). CDR1 SGHTA and CDR2 FQGNSA come from the germline V gene. The V end lost 3 bases, the J end lost 4 bases, and 13 bases lay between the germline ends. The CDR3 has 14 residues. The CDR3 loop reads CASSFWGVVYEQYF. In DNA form, the CDR3 reads TGTGCCAGCAGCTTCTGGGGGGTGGTGTACGAGCAGTACTTC.

V is TRBV5-6 and J is TRBJ1-2; unclear D gene. This CDR3 is 15 amino acids long. Deletions cut 0 bases from V and 1 base from J, with 10 bases between. CDR1 is SGHDT, CDR2 YYEEEE, per germline. The CDR3 bases are TGTGCCAGCAGCTTGGTGCAGGTCTATAACTATGGCTACACCTTC. Its protein product is CASSLVQVYNYGYTF.

This chain links TRBV5-6 with TRBJ2-7, with D possibly being TRBD1 (6 bases). The germline V gene encodes CDR1 SGHDT and CDR2 YYEEEE. CDR3 size: 14 residues. The V end was cut by 2 bases, the J end by 5 bases, with 14 bases between. The CDR3 DNA reads as TGTGCCAGCAGCTTAAGTTACAGGGTCGACGAGCAGTACTTC. The encoded protein is CASSLSYRVDEQYF.